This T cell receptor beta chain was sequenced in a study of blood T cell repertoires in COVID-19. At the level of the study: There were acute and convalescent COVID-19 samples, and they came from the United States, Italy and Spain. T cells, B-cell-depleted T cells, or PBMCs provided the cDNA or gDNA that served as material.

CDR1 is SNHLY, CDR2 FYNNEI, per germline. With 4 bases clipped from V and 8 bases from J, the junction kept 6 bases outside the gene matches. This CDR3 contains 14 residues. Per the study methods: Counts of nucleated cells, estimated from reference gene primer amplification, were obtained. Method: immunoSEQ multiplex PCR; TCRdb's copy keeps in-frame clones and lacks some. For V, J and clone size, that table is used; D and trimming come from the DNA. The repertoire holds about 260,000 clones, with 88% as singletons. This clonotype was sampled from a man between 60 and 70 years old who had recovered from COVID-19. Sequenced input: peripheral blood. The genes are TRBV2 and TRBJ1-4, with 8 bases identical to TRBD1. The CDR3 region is CASSGQGIGEKLFF. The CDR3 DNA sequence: TGTGCCAGCAGTGGACAGGGGATCGGCGAAAAACTGTTTTTT. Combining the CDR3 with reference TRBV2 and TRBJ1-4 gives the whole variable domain EPEVTQTPSHQVTQMGQEVILRCVPISNHLYFYWYRQILGQKVEFLVSFYNNEISEKSEIFDDQFSVERPDGSNFTLKIRSTKLEDSAMYFCASSGQGIGEKLFFGSGTQLSVL.